This T cell receptor beta chain was recovered during a study of blood T cell repertoires in COVID-19. This CDR3 has 11 residues. Germline CDR1 and CDR2: SQVTM and ANQGSEA. Allocation to cohorts depended on clinical history reported by the participants. Profiling relied on immunoSEQ multiplex PCR, and the TCRdb table lists in-frame clones only, not all of them. The table shows more than 300,000 clones, with roughly 86% occurring only once. The chain employs TRBV29-1 and TRBJ1-2, with 7 bases aligning to TRBD1. The source is a man between 35 and 55 years old in a cohort exposed to, infected with or recovered from COVID-19 (not recorded which). Sequences were obtained from PBMCs or T cells enriched from blood (not recorded which). The DNA for the CDR3 is TGCAGTGTTCCAGGGGGAAATGGCTACACCTTC. Its translation is CSVPGGNGYTF. The variable domain in full, with the rest retrieved from reference TRBV29-1 and TRBJ1-2, is SAVISQKPSRDICQRGTSLTIQCQVDSQVTMMFWYRQQPGQSLTLIATANQGSEATYESGFVIDKFPISRPNLTFSTLTVSNMSPEDSSIYLCSVPGGNGYTFGSGTRLTVV.